This T cell receptor beta chain emerged from a study of Graves' ophthalmopathy and Graves' hyperthyroidism. TCR beta CDR3 amplification used RNA transcripts. An opening RT-PCR round employed HTBI primers and preceded a second-round multiplex PCR. Via MiXCR, TCRdb re-called the multiplex PCR reads, giving one row per CDR3 protein. The sample yields about 170,000 distinct CDR3 sequences, over 35% seen once. Study-level results: Blood also held most thyroid clonotypes expanded above 0.001 frequency.

This clonotype has ten or more counts. Its antigen is still unknown. Donors with ophthalmopathy: moderate-to-severe activity, CAS ≥3, NOSPECS ≥4, duration under 3 months. The V and J ends lost 3 bases and 3 bases respectively, with 15 bases between them. CDR1 is MNHEY, CDR2 SMNVEV, per germline (reference sequence). This CDR3 contains 15 residues. The source material was peripheral blood. The rearrangement uses TRBV27 and TRBJ2-7; a possible D gene is TRBD2 (7 bases). The TCR comes from a woman in her thirties or forties with Graves' ophthalmopathy. The CDR3: CASSLDRAGNYEQYF. The CDR3, as DNA: TGTGCCAGCAGTTTGGACAGAGCGGGGAACTACGAGCAGTACTTC.